The source of this TCR beta chain is a study of blood T cell repertoires in COVID-19. Study background: Acute and convalescent COVID-19 samples came from the United States, Italy and Spain. Nucleic acid was either cDNA or gDNA, and it came from T cells, B-cell-depleted T cells, or PBMCs.

Authors' processing steps: For nucleated cells, counts were estimated from reference gene primer amplification. Generated by immunoSEQ multiplex PCR, the TCRdb table keeps only in-frame clones and is missing some. That table supplies the V and J calls and clone size; D and trimming were determined from the DNA. The sample includes some 170,000 clones, around 74% of them seen just once. This CDR3 spans 17 amino acids. The germline CDR1 and CDR2 sequences are MGHRA and YSYEKL. J was trimmed by 7 bases and V by 0 bases; bases with no gene match: 13. The specimen sequenced was peripheral blood. The chain recombines TRBV4-1 with TRBJ1-1, with TRBD1 matching over 8 bases. This receptor was taken from a man aged 70 or older with acute or convalescent COVID-19. CDR3 loop: CASSQDEQGGMRVEAFF. In nucleotides, the CDR3 is TGCGCCAGCAGCCAAGATGAACAGGGGGGAATGAGAGTTGAAGCTTTCTTT.